Here is one TCR beta chain with its context. This sample is drawn from a study of OX40 agonist ivuxolimab in advanced cancers. As for the study in general: In this cohort, patients received ivuxolimab, an agonistic anti-OX40 (CD134) antibody.

The length of the CDR3 is 16 residues. Germline CDR1 is SGHTA and CDR2 is FQGNSA. V lost 7 bases to trimming and J lost 4 bases, with 23 bases between them. Profiled with immunoSEQ multiplex PCR; TCRdb holds only in-frame clones, not every one. The data show approximately 160,000 clones, roughly 94% seen once. The chain recombines TRBV7-2 with TRBJ2-7; perhaps TRBD1 as D (5 bases). The source was CD4+ or CD8+ T cells sorted from blood, collected in a trial of the OX40 agonist ivuxolimab. The receptor was derived from an adult with an advanced solid tumor such as melanoma, head and neck, liver or kidney cancer. CDR3 in DNA: TGTGCCAGCACCCCCCAGGTGGCAGGGTTCATGTACGAGCAGTACTTC. Translating gives CASTPQVAGFMYEQYF.